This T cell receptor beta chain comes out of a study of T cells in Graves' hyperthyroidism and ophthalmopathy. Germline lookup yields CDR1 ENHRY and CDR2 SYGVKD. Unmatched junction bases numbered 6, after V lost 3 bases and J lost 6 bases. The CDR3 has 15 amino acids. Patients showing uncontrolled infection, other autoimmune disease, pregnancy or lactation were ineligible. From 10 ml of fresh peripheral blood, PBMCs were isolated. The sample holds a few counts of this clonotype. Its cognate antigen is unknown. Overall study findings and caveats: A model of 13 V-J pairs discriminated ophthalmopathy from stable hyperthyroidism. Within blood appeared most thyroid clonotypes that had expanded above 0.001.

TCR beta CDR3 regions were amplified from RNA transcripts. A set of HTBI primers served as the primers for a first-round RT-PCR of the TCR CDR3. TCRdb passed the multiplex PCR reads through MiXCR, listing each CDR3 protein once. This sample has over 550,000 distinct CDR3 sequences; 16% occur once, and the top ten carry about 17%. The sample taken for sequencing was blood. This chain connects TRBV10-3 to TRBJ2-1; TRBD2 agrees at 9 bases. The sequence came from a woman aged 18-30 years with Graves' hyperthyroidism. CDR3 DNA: TGTGCCATCAGTGAAGGCGGGAGGGCCTTCAATGAGCAGTTCTTC. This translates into CAISEGGRAFNEQFF.